This T cell receptor (beta chain) came from a study of blood T cell repertoires in COVID-19. The count of this clone is one. This CDR3 has 15 amino acids. V was cut by 8 bases and J by 3 bases, with 16 bases left in between. Per the germline V gene, CDR1 is MNHEY and CDR2 is SVGAGI. Here immunoSEQ multiplex PCR was the method, and the copy in TCRdb shows in-frame clones only, minus some. The data hold a few hundred thousand clones, with 85% to 90% observed a single time. This receptor was obtained from a man in his 60s with acute or convalescent COVID-19. The chain recombines TRBV6-5 with TRBJ1-4; D is unresolved. Sequences were obtained from peripheral blood. The CDR3 sequence is CASSSGSRSNEKLFF. Written as DNA, the CDR3 is TGTGCCAGCTCCTCTGGGAGCCGCTCTAATGAAAAACTGTTTTTT.